These T cell receptor beta chains were read from a single sample in a study of vaccination and CD4 T cells after COVID-19. Their antigen targets remain unknown. TCRdb re-derived calls from the PCR reads in MiXCR, one entry per CDR3 protein. The sample comprises 14,000 to 15,000 distinct CDR3 sequences, about 48% of which are singletons, and approximately 4% rests with the top ten. The specimen comprised CD4+ T cells from blood, cultured in vitro, sampled before SARS-CoV-2 vaccination. The receptor set was obtained from a human donor who had recovered from COVID-19. Both conserved end residues are part of each CDR3. D genes are given only for firm matches. Size is stated for part of the rows, as once, few or many counts, or as a class when the clone is expanded.

clone size | J gene | V gene | D gene | CDR3 protein | CDR3 DNA
few | TRBJ1-1 | TRBV6-1 | NA | CASNWGMNTEAFF | TGTGCCAGCAATTGGGGGATGAACACTGAAGCTTTCTTT
few | TRBJ1-6 | TRBV7-2 | TRBD1 | CASSLYRGNSPLHF | TGTGCCAGCAGCTTATACAGGGGAAATTCACCCCTCCACTTT
NA | TRBJ1-2 | TRBV19 | NA | CASSTRVGYGYTF | TGTGCCAGTAGTACCAGGGTCGGCTATGGCTACACCTTC
few | TRBJ1-5 | TRBV6-5 | NA | CASSLSGGQPQHF | TGTGCCAGCAGTTTATCCGGAGGTCAGCCCCAGCATTTT
NA | TRBJ2-1 | TRBV7-2 | TRBD1 | CASSTDRGTYNEQFF | TGTGCCAGCAGCACCGACAGGGGAACCTACAATGAGCAGTTCTTC
NA | TRBJ1-1 | TRBV6-2/TRBV6-3 | TRBD1 | CASSSPRAGGTEAFF | TGTGCCAGCAGTTCGCCCCGGGCAGGGGGTACTGAAGCTTTCTTT
few | TRBJ1-1 | TRBV6-2/TRBV6-3 | NA | CASSATGLLNTEAFF | TGTGCCAGCAGTGCTACAGGGTTGCTTAACACTGAAGCTTTCTTT
NA | TRBJ1-1 | TRBV7-9 | NA | CASSRGGHVEKEAFF | TGTGCCAGCAGCCGAGGGGGACATGTGGAGAAAGAAGCTTTCTTT
few | TRBJ2-5 | TRBV7-9 | NA | CASSSYRVTETQYF | TGTGCCAGCAGCTCGTACAGGGTCACCGAGACCCAGTACTTC
NA | TRBJ1-2 | TRBV20-1 | NA | CSALYGVNYGYTF | TGCAGTGCCCTCTATGGGGTAAACTATGGCTACACCTTC
NA | TRBJ2-7 | TRBV7-6 | NA | CASSLAGTTGYEQYF | TGTGCCAGCAGCTTAGCAGGGACAACGGGCTACGAGCAGTACTTC